This section outlines one T cell receptor beta chain sequence together with its context. The CDR3 runs to 15 residues. CDR1 is MNHEY, CDR2 SVGAGI, per germline. V lost 7 bases to trimming and J lost 0 bases, with 15 bases between them. TCRdb's table, derived via immunoSEQ multiplex PCR, lists solely in-frame clones and lacks some. Counted here are 300,000 to 350,000 clones, 85% to 90% occurring once; the ten biggest clones make up around 5.5%. The treatment was: approximately 18 received Ad26.COV2.S at low or high dose, single or two shots; 5 received placebo; per-sample allocation not given. Collection of the samples took place on day 63 after the first injection of vaccine or placebo. Boston provided a donor who was an adult aged 18-55 years. The source of the sample is a study of Ad26.COV2.S vaccination and SARS-CoV-2 variants. Study background: The study gave Ad26.COV2.S intramuscularly, once or twice 56 days apart.

The input for sequencing was peripheral blood, taken in a trial of Ad26.COV2.S vaccine versus placebo. The clonotype originates from a person between 18 and 65 years old who received the Ad26.COV2.S COVID-19 vaccine or a placebo. The V call is TRBV6-5, the J call TRBJ1-1; the D gene is possibly TRBD1 (6 bases). The CDR3 here is CASKVGGQMNTEAFF. In nucleotides, the CDR3 is TGTGCCAGCAAGGTCGGTGGACAGATGAACACTGAAGCTTTCTTT.